Listed here are 26 T cell receptor beta chains from one sample, sequenced in a study of molecular identifiers for immune sequencing clone quantification. TCRdb called the PCR reads again in MiXCR, with one record for every CDR3 protein. The data hold approximately 500,000 distinct CDR3 sequences, with about a quarter observed a single time. Material: naive CD8+ T cells from blood, with Jurkat cell RNA spiked in. Subset defined: FACS-sorted CD8+CD4-CCR7+CD45RA+ naive T cells. The receptors derive from a human donor in good health. Some libraries in this study had Jurkat cell RNA spiked in.

About this clonotype itself: A much bigger clone sits one base away, suggesting this may be a read error. V gene TRBV5-1 combines with J gene TRBJ1-1; weak D call: TRBD1 (5 bases). The length of the CDR3 is 15 residues. CDR1 and CDR2 (germline): SGHRS, YFSETQ. V was pared by 7 bases and J by 7 bases, with 23 bases between. The CDR3 DNA is TGCGCCAGCTGTCAGAATATGTGGGGCCCCCATGAAGCTTTCTTT. This sequence encodes CASCQNMWGPHEAFF.

This clonotype showed up many times. J is TRBJ1-5 and V is TRBV13; the D is unclear. Germline CDR1 is PRHDT and CDR2 is FYEKMQ (reference sequence). CDR3 length: 15 amino acids. Trimming left V 0 bases short and J 2 bases short, with 8 bases between. CDR3 nucleotides: TGTGCCAGCAGCTTAGGCCCCCGGGGCAATCAGCCCCAGCATTTT. Protein: CASSLGPRGNQPQHF.

This clonotype was seen only a few times. The CDR3 spells CASSQGAQGYNEQFF. DNA of the CDR3: TGCGCCAGCAGCCAAGGCGCCCAAGGGTACAATGAGCAGTTCTTC. The chain links TRBV4-1 to TRBJ2-1; D is uncertain. The CDR3 sequence is 15 residues long. V was cut by 1 base and J by 4 bases, with 11 bases left in between. The germline V gene encodes CDR1 MGHRA and CDR2 YSYEKL.

This clonotype was seen repeatedly, ten times or more. The V gene is TRBV4-1, the J gene TRBJ2-7; TRBD1 aligns across 7 bases. This CDR3 spans 15 amino acids. CDR1 and CDR2 from the germline V gene are MGHRA and YSYEKL. With 0 bases clipped from V and 0 bases from J, the junction kept 2 bases outside the gene matches. CDR3 nucleotides: TGCGCCAGCAGCCAAGACAGGGGGAACTCCTACGAGCAGTACTTC. This codes for CASSQDRGNSYEQYF.

The CDR3 DNA follows: TGCGCCAGCAGCCAAGCCAGGAATCCTGGAAACACCATATATTTT. This codes for CASSQARNPGNTIYF. The chain is built from TRBV4-1 and TRBJ1-3; D gene ambiguous. The germline V gene encodes CDR1 MGHRA and CDR2 YSYEKL. Trimming took 1 base from V and 2 from J, leaving 9 bases between them. There are 15 residues in the CDR3.

Worth noting for this clonotype: This CDR3 is missing its conserved last phenylalanine or tryptophan, likely due to a read error. The chain employs TRBV7-2 and TRBJ2-3; 14 nucleotides match TRBD2. J was trimmed by 3 bases and V by 1 base; bases with no gene match: 6. The CDR3 consists of 18 residues. The germline gives CDR1 SGHTA, CDR2 FQGNSA. The CDR3 DNA reads TGTGCCAGCAGCTTAGAAGGACTAGCGGGGGGTCAAACAGATACGCAGTATCTT. Residues: CASSLEGLAGGQTDTQYL.

The chain joins TRBV12-3 or TRBV12-4 to TRBJ1-1, with a weak D call TRBD1 (5 bases). V was shortened by 3 bases and J by 5 bases, with 13 bases between the two germline ends. This CDR3 contains 14 residues. CDR3 loop: CASSFKGLGTEAFF. The CDR3 nucleotides read TGTGCCAGCAGTTTCAAGGGGCTCGGAACTGAAGCTTTCTTT.

Remarks on this clonotype: At one boundary the junction diverges from the germline segment, which might be a read error. The CDR3 here is CASSLYRGGGTEAFF. DNA for the CDR3: TGTGCCAGCAGCTTATACAGGGGCGGAGGGACTGAAGCTTTCTTT. This chain uses TRBV27 with TRBJ1-1, with 7 bases identical to TRBD1. The CDR3 has 15 residues. The germline V gene encodes CDR1 MNHEY and CDR2 SMNVEV (reference sequence).

This clonotype was seen ten or more times. The V call is TRBV7-6, the J call TRBJ2-5; 9 positions agree with TRBD2. The CDR3 is 16 amino acids. Germline CDR1 SGHVS, CDR2 FNYEAQ. Germline trimming cut 1 base from V and 1 base from J; bases unmatched to any gene: 4. The CDR3 bases are TGTGCCAGCAGCTTAGTACTAGCGGGCCCCCAAGAGACCCAGTACTTC. Amino acid sequence: CASSLVLAGPQETQYF.

This clonotype was seen many times. The chain joins TRBV11-2 to TRBJ2-5; 9 nucleotides align to TRBD1. Losses at the gene ends were 4 bases for V and 1 base for J; bases not matched to a gene: 10. Looked up from germline, CDR1 is SGHAT and CDR2 is FQNNGV. The CDR3 totals 17 residues. CDR3 bases: TGTGCCAGCAGCTCCCATCTTAGGACAGGGGTCCAAGAGACCCAGTACTTC. Translation gives CASSSHLRTGVQETQYF.

This clonotype has at least ten counts. The chain employs TRBV6-5 and TRBJ2-1, with D perhaps being TRBD1 or TRBD2 (5 bases each). The CDR3 consists of 12 residues. Trimming shortened V by 2 bases and J by 9 bases, and 8 bases separated the two germline ends. Germline V lookup: CDR1 MNHEY, CDR2 SVGAGI. The chain's CDR3 is CASSYRDGEQFF. For the CDR3, the DNA is TGTGCCAGCAGTTACCGGGACGGTGAGCAGTTCTTC.

A few counts support this clonotype. This chain links TRBV27 with TRBJ2-7; D is perhaps TRBD2 (5 bases). V was cut by 5 bases and J by 5 bases, with 10 bases left in between. The CDR3 runs to 12 residues. From germline, CDR1 is MNHEY and CDR2 SMNVEV (reference sequence). The CDR3 sequence is CASSTSPHEQYF. CDR3 bases: TGTGCCAGCAGTACTAGTCCCCACGAGCAGTACTTC.

The chain links TRBV30 to TRBJ1-2; TRBD1 is a possible D gene (6 bases). Trimming stripped 3 bases from V and 4 bases from J, with 27 bases between. The CDR3 loop spans 18 amino acids. Germline V gene data show CDR1 as GTSNPN and CDR2 as SVGIG (reference sequence). The DNA of the CDR3 is TGTGCCTGGAGCCTACGTGGGGGCGCAAACCTACTGGTCTATGGCTACACCTTC. Translation gives CAWSLRGGANLLVYGYTF. The complete variable domain, with remaining parts taken from reference TRBV30 and TRBJ1-2, reads SQTIHQWPATLVQPVGSPLSLECTVEGTSNPNLYWYRQAAGRGLQLLFYSVGIGQISSEVPQNLSASRPQDRQFILSSKKLLLSDSGFYLCAWSLRGGANLLVYGYTFGSGTRLTVV.

The chain employs TRBV15 and TRBJ2-2; 7 bases agree with TRBD2. Germline V CDR1 and CDR2: LNHNV, YYDKDF (reference sequence). This CDR3 spans 17 amino acids. Losses at the gene ends were 0 bases for V and 4 bases for J; bases not matched to a gene: 8. The DNA of the CDR3 is TGTGCCACCAGCAGAGATCTTGGTGGGGGGGGCACCGGGGAGCTGTTTTTT. Its protein is CATSRDLGGGGTGELFF.

As regards this clonotype: A much larger clone lies one base from this, so it may be a read error. V usage is TRBV18 and J usage is TRBJ2-3; 9 nucleotides align to TRBD2. CDR3 length equals 16 residues. Germline V lookup: CDR1 KGHSH, CDR2 LQKENI. J lost 0 bases, V lost 4 bases, and 5 bases had no gene match. CDR3: CASSLPLAGSTDTQYF. The DNA of the CDR3 is TGTGCCAGCTCACTCCCGCTAGCGGGGAGCACAGATACGCAGTATTTT. The full variable domain, with the rest looked up from reference TRBV18 and TRBJ2-3, is NAGVMQNPRHLVRRRGQEARLRCSPMKGHSHVYWYRQLPEEGLKFMVYLQKENIIDESGMPKERFSAEFPKEGPSILRIQQVVRGDSAAYFCASSLPLAGSTDTQYFGPGTRLTVL.

The V call is TRBV7-9, the J call TRBJ2-7; 10 bases are shared with TRBD1. The trim removed 5 bases at V and 0 bases at J, leaving 16 bases unmatched. This CDR3 spans 19 amino acids. Germline-derived CDR1 and CDR2 are SEHNR and FQNEAQ (reference sequence). The CDR3 DNA reads as TGTGCCAGCAGCCCCCCGACAGGGGGCGAGAGCGGACCCTCCTACGAGCAGTACTTC. The encoded protein is CASSPPTGGESGPSYEQYF.

This clonotype has ten or more counts. V usage is TRBV5-6 and J usage is TRBJ2-7; the match to TRBD2 covers 16 bases. The CDR3 loop spans 16 amino acids. Germline lookup yields CDR1 SGHDT and CDR2 YYEEEE. The V and J ends lost 4 bases and 4 bases, in that order; junction bases with no gene match: 5. The CDR3: CASSLGTSGREYEQYF. The CDR3, as DNA: TGTGCCAGCAGCCTAGGGACTAGCGGGAGGGAGTACGAGCAGTACTTC.

This clonotype was seen many times. The V call is TRBV29-1, the J call TRBJ1-2, with unresolved D. The CDR3 runs 14 residues. The germline V gene has CDR1 SQVTM and CDR2 ANQGSEA. Trimming removed 3 bases from V and 0 bases from J, with 11 bases in between. The chain's CDR3 is CSVDGGRANYGYTF. CDR3 coding DNA: TGCAGCGTTGATGGAGGCCGAGCTAACTATGGCTACACCTTC.

This clonotype was detected only once. The chain links TRBV10-3 to TRBJ2-7, with 10 bases matching TRBD2. The J segment lost 7 bases and the V segment lost 6 bases, leaving 12 bases of the junction unmatched. Per germline, CDR1 ENHRY and CDR2 SYGVKD. The CDR3 is 15 amino acids. This chain's CDR3 is CAISPEASGRDEQYF. The CDR3 nucleotides read TGTGCCATCAGCCCAGAGGCTAGCGGGAGAGATGAGCAGTACTTC.

This clonotype was observed many times. The chain carries TRBV5-1 and TRBJ2-5, with TRBD2 matching 7 bases. The CDR3 extends over 17 amino acids. CDR1 is SGHRS and CDR2 is YFSETQ in the germline V gene. Trimming took 3 bases from V and 5 from J; bases not matched to a gene: 16. This chain's CDR3 is CASSYNPGTTMLETQYF. The CDR3 DNA follows: TGCGCCAGCAGCTATAACCCCGGGACTACCATGCTCGAGACCCAGTACTTC.

This clonotype was seen more than once but under ten times. The V and J genes are TRBV20-1 and TRBJ2-7, with D possibly TRBD1 on 6 matching bases. Trimming pared 0 bases from V and 6 bases from J, leaving 21 bases between. This CDR3 has 16 amino acids. Germline-derived CDR1 and CDR2 are DFQATT and SNEGSKA (reference sequence). The CDR3 loop reads CSARDLGQPGVFEQYF. The CDR3 coding sequence is TGCAGTGCTAGAGATCTCGGACAGCCCGGGGTATTCGAGCAGTACTTC.

As for this clonotype: This may be a read error: a much more frequent sequence differs by one nucleotide. V and J are TRBV7-9 and TRBJ2-3; 14 bases are shared with TRBD2. This CDR3 region has 16 residues. The germline V gene has CDR1 SEHNR and CDR2 FQNEAQ (reference sequence). Written as DNA, the CDR3 is TGTGCCAGCAGTTCTCCGACTAGCGGGGGGGCCGATACGAAGTATTTT. It yields the protein CASSSPTSGGADTKYF.

This clonotype was picked up a small number of times. A read error may account for a junction end that differs from germline. The rearrangement uses TRBV20-1 and TRBJ2-4; TRBD2 aligns across 7 bases. The CDR3 has 15 residues. In germline, CDR1 is DFQATT, CDR2 SNEGSKA (reference sequence). The CDR3 sequence is CSARMRGSSKNIRYF. CDR3 DNA: TGCAGTGCCCGTATGCGGGGGTCGTCCAAAAACATTCGGTACTTC.

This clonotype has more than one count but fewer than ten. V is TRBV27 and J is TRBJ2-6; the D gene could be TRBD1 or TRBD2 (5 bases each). The CDR3 contains 16 residues. The germline CDR1 and CDR2 sequences are MNHEY and SMNVEV (reference sequence). Deletions cut 4 bases from V and 4 bases from J, with 14 bases between. The CDR3 loop reads CASSSGTARGANVLTF. The CDR3 bases are TGTGCCAGCAGTTCCGGGACGGCGAGAGGGGCCAACGTCCTGACTTTC.

The chain couples TRBV6-2 or TRBV6-3 to TRBJ2-5, with 10 bases aligning to TRBD2. Trimming removed 2 bases from V and 2 bases from J; junction bases left unmatched: 11. The CDR3 is 18 amino acids. Germline V gene data show CDR1 as MNHEY and CDR2 as SVGEGT. CDR3 DNA: TGTGCCAGCAGTTACGACGTAACCCTAGCGGGAGCTCAAGAGACCCAGTACTTC. It codes for CASSYDVTLAGAQETQYF.

This clonotype has just a few counts. The chain links TRBV9 to TRBJ1-6; the match to TRBD1 covers 8 bases. The CDR3 contains 15 residues. CDR1 is SGDLS, CDR2 YYNGEE, per germline. The trim removed 3 bases at V and 10 bases at J, leaving 9 bases unmatched. This chain's CDR3 is CASSAGTGAESPLHF. The CDR3 DNA follows: TGTGCCAGCAGCGCGGGGACAGGCGCGGAGTCACCCCTCCACTTT.